This T cell receptor beta chain was obtained from a study of CD8 T cells in Susac syndrome. Overall study findings and caveats: As the study acknowledged, the number of individuals who were part of its TCR sequencing and HLA analysis was relatively small.

Germline trimming cut 8 bases from V and 2 bases from J; bases unmatched to any gene: 12. This CDR3 has 16 amino acids. Germline-derived CDR1 and CDR2 are MDHEN and SYDVKM. As regards this clonotype: What it recognizes is unknown.

Negative isolation yielded CD4+ and CD8+ T cells, and FACS enriched TEMRA cells. The RNA, about 0.45 to 1 ug, was put through reverse transcription using random hexamers. Across 54 Vbeta and 13 Jbeta, TCR beta CDR3 was amplified with immunoSEQ multiplex PCR. TCRdb re-analysed the immunoSEQ multiplex PCR reads in MiXCR, keeping a single row per CDR3 protein. The sample carries 250,000 to 300,000 distinct CDR3 sequences, approximately 89% recorded once. The specimen sequenced was CD8+ T cells from PBMCs. The chain is built from TRBV28 and TRBJ1-5; 7 bases are shared with TRBD1. This clonotype was obtained from a human donor with multiple sclerosis. CDR3 sequence reads: CASGHSTGIGNQPQHF. The CDR3 region has the DNA TGTGCCAGCGGCCATTCGACAGGGATTGGCAATCAGCCCCAGCATTTT.